The 6 T cell receptor beta chains presented below share a single source sample, sequenced in a study of Ad26.COV2.S vaccination and SARS-CoV-2 variants. Sequencing used immunoSEQ multiplex PCR; TCRdb keeps in-frame clones, though not all of them. This table holds approximately 300,000 clones, around 84% found once. The treatment denotes: around 19 received Ad26.COV2.S at low or high dose, single or two shots; five or six received placebo; per-sample allocation not given. Samples were taken on day 63 after the first vaccine or placebo injection. The starting material was peripheral blood, obtained in a trial of Ad26.COV2.S vaccine versus placebo. These receptors were obtained from a person aged 18-65 years who received the Ad26.COV2.S COVID-19 vaccine or a placebo.

This clone was seen only a few times. The chain couples TRBV6-2 or TRBV6-3 to TRBJ2-7, with D perhaps matching TRBD1 (6 bases). Trimming removed 3 bases at V and 2 bases at J, with 17 bases between. This CDR3 is built from 16 residues. The germline V gene has CDR1 MNHEY and CDR2 SVGEGT. This CDR3 reads CASSYPVTGFPYEQYF. The CDR3 region has the DNA TGTGCCAGCAGTTATCCCGTGACAGGTTTTCCCTACGAGCAGTACTTC.

With regard to this clone: A much more abundant neighbour one base away suggests this may be a read error. This chain links TRBV5-4 with TRBJ2-7; 9 positions agree with TRBD2. The CDR3 has 14 amino acids. V shed 2 bases and J 1 base; nucleotides not matched to a gene: 1. Looked up from germline, CDR1 is SGHNT and CDR2 is YYREEE (reference sequence). CDR3 coding DNA: TGTGCCAGCAGCTTAGCGGGGGGTTCCTACGAGCAGTACTTC. Translating gives CASSLAGGSYEQYF.

This clone appeared a few times. J is TRBJ1-3 and V is TRBV19; D unresolved. In germline, CDR1 is LNHDA, CDR2 SQIVND (reference sequence). Trimming cost V 4 bases and J 0 bases, with 7 bases left between them. The CDR3 is 14 residues long. In DNA form, the CDR3 reads TGTGCCAGTAGTAACTCGGGCTCTGGAAACACCATATATTTT. This sequence encodes CASSNSGSGNTIYF. Together with reference TRBV19 and TRBJ1-3, the CDR3 gives the full variable domain: DGGITQSPKYLFRKEGQNVTLSCEQNLNHDAMYWYRQDPGQGLRLIYYSQIVNDFQKGDIAEGYSVSREKKESFPLTVTSAQKNPTAFYLCASSNSGSGNTIYFGEGSWLTVV.

The V and J genes are TRBV6-5 and TRBJ1-2; the D gene is possibly TRBD1 (5 bases). This CDR3 has 12 residues. Trimming shortened V by 8 bases and J by 8 bases, and 15 bases separated the two germline ends. Germline-derived CDR1 and CDR2 are MNHEY and SVGAGI. CDR3 loop: CASGDGREGYTF. DNA for the CDR3: TGTGCCAGCGGGGACGGCAGGGAGGGCTACACCTTC.

V usage is TRBV25-1 and J usage is TRBJ2-3; tentatively, D is TRBD2 (6 bases). The V and J ends lost 2 bases and 2 bases respectively, with 14 bases between them. Germline CDR1 MGHDK, CDR2 SYGVNS. This CDR3 has 16 residues. This CDR3 is CASSEGGGAVTDTQYF. CDR3 DNA sequence: TGTGCCAGCAGTGAAGGAGGCGGGGCGGTCACAGATACGCAGTATTTT.

The table lists this clone with a count of one. This chain links TRBV24-1 with TRBJ2-5, with 7 bases matching TRBD1. CDR1 is KGHDR, CDR2 SFDVKD, per germline. The CDR3 loop spans 15 amino acids. The junction had 5 bases not matched to a gene; V was cut back by 0 bases and J by 5 bases. As DNA, the CDR3 is TGTGCCACCAGTGATTTGCCAGGGGGACCCGAGACCCAGTACTTC. It codes for CATSDLPGGPETQYF.